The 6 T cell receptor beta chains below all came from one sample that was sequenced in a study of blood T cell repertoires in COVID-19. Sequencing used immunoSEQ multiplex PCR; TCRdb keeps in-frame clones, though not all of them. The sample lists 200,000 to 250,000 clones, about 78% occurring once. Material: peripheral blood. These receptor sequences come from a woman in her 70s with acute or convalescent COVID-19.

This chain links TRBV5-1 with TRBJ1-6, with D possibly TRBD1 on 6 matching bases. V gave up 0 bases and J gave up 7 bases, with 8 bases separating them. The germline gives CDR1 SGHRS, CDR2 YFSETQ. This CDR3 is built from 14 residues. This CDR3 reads CASSLGTANSPLHF. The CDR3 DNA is TGCGCCAGCAGCTTGGGGACAGCGAATTCACCCCTCCACTTT.

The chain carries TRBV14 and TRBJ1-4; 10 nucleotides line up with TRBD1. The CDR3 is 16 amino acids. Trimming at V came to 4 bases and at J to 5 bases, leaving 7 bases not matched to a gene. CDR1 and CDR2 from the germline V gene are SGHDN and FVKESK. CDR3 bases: TGTGCCAGCAGCCCGGGACAGGGGTTCAGGAATGAAAAACTGTTTTTT. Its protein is CASSPGQGFRNEKLFF.

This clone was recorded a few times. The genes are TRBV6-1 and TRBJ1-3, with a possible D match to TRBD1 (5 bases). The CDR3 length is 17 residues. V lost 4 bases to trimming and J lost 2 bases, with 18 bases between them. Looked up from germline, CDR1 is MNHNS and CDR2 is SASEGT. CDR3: CASSGSGTLAAGNTIYF. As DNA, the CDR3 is TGTGCCAGCAGTGGGTCCGGGACTCTCGCGGCTGGAAACACCATATATTTT.

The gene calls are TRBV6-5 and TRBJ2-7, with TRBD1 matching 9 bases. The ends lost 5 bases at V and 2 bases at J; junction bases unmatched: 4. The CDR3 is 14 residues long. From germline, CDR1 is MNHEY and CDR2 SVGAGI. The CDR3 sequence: CASSSWTGAYEQYV. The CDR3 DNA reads TGTGCCAGCAGTAGCTGGACAGGGGCCTACGAGCAGTACGTC.

CDR3 in DNA: TGTGCCAGCAGCCCGGTCCAGCGGGGGGACGAGCAGTACTTC. Protein product: CASSPVQRGDEQYF. The V gene is TRBV5-6, the J gene TRBJ2-7; 9 bases are a match to TRBD2. CDR1 is SGHDT, CDR2 YYEEEE, per germline. The CDR3 runs 14 residues. V lost 4 bases, J lost 5 bases, and 7 bases stayed unmatched. Full variable domain (outside the CDR3, taken from reference TRBV5-6 and TRBJ2-7): DAGVTQSPTHLIKTRGQQVTLRCSPKSGHDTVSWYQQALGQGPQFIFQYYEEEERQRGNFPDRFSGHQFPNYSSELNVNALLLGDSALYLCASSPVQRGDEQYFGPGTRLTVT.

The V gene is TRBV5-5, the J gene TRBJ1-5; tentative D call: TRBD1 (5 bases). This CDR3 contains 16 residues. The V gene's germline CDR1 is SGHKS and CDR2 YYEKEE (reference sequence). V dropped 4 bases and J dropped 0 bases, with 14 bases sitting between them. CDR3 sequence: CASSRDGGYSNQPQHF. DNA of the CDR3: TGTGCCAGCAGCCGGGATGGGGGGTATAGCAATCAGCCCCAGCATTTT.